This T cell receptor (beta chain) was sequenced during a study of blood T cell repertoires in COVID-19. For the study at large: From the United States, Italy and Spain came samples of acute and convalescent COVID-19. Nucleic acid was either cDNA or gDNA, and it came from T cells, B-cell-depleted T cells, or PBMCs.

Germline V gene lookup returns CDR1 SGHRS and CDR2 YFSETQ. CDR3 length equals 12 residues. V was pared by 2 bases and J by 5 bases, with 7 bases between. TCRdb's copy holds only in-frame clones and misses some; the assay was immunoSEQ multiplex PCR. The table includes more than 85,000 clones, around 83% detected once. Sequenced input: peripheral blood. This TCR was recovered from a man aged 55-75 years with acute or convalescent COVID-19. V is TRBV5-1 and J is TRBJ2-5; unclear D gene. The CDR3 coding sequence is TGCGCCAGCAGCTTAGAGCCGGAGACCCAGTACTTC. Amino acids: CASSLEPETQYF.